This T cell receptor beta chain was profiled in a study of technical replicates of blood from a few donors. Measured with immunoSEQ multiplex PCR; TCRdb has only the in-frame clones, and not every one. The sample lists 50,000 to 60,000 clones; approximately 95% were seen once. CDR3 length equals 12 residues. Trimming took 5 bases from V and 3 from J, leaving 6 bases between them. CDR1 is LGHNT and CDR2 is FRNRAP in the germline V gene. This receptor was identified in a human donor in good health. Some clones in this sample may be carry-over from other donors' samples. The sample taken for sequencing was PBMCs. The rearrangement joins TRBV12-5 to TRBJ2-3; D is undetermined. The CDR3 coding sequence is TGTGCTAGTGGTCTATGGACAGATACGCAGTATTTT. The encoded protein is CASGLWTDTQYF.